Below are 9 T cell receptor beta chains sequenced from a single sample in a study of early T cells in non-severe SARS-CoV-2 infection. Via MiXCR, TCRdb re-called the 5' RACE reads, giving one row per CDR3 protein. Among around 84,000 distinct CDR3 sequences, roughly an eighth were seen once, and the ten largest hold about 2.6%. Specimen: whole blood. Receptors were obtained from an adult who was a healthcare worker with PCR-confirmed SARS-CoV-2 infection or an uninfected control (not recorded which).

V usage is TRBV6-5 and J usage is TRBJ1-6; 8 bases are shared with TRBD1. The ends lost 10 bases at V and 7 bases at J; junction bases unmatched: 3. Germline V lookup: CDR1 MNHEY, CDR2 SVGAGI. This CDR3 has 12 amino acids. For the CDR3, the DNA is TGTGCCACCCGACAGGGGAATTCACCCCTCCACTTT. Its protein is CATRQGNSPLHF.

This clonotype was counted a few times. The gene calls are TRBV12-5 and TRBJ1-6; D is ambiguous. The CDR3 contains 15 residues. The ends were cut back, 2 bases at V and 10 bases at J, with 15 bases in the middle. The germline gives CDR1 LGHNT, CDR2 FRNRAP. The CDR3 is CASGLSEGSQSPLHF. CDR3 nucleotide sequence: TGTGCTAGTGGTTTGTCTGAGGGATCTCAGTCACCCCTCCACTTT.

This clonotype was detected only a few times. The J gene is TRBJ2-3, the V gene TRBV7-8; 15 bases are shared with TRBD2. Germline lookup yields CDR1 SGHVS and CDR2 FQNEAQ. This CDR3 contains 20 residues. Trimming at V came to 5 bases and at J to 1 base, leaving 13 bases not matched to a gene. CDR3 amino acids: CASSTRTSGREIGGTDTQYF. CDR3 bases: TGTGCCAGCAGCACACGGACTAGCGGGAGGGAAATCGGTGGCACAGATACGCAGTATTTT.

The sample holds many counts of this clonotype. The chain employs TRBV5-6 and TRBJ2-7; possible D gene TRBD2, 5 bases. CDR3 length: 11 amino acids. Trimming removed 4 bases from V and 5 bases from J, with 7 bases in between. The germline CDR1 and CDR2 sequences are SGHDT and YYEEEE. As DNA, the CDR3 is TGTGCCAGCAGCATGAGGGACGAGCAGTACTTC. Its translation is CASSMRDEQYF. Together with reference TRBV5-6 and TRBJ2-7, the CDR3 gives the full variable domain: DAGVTQSPTHLIKTRGQQVTLRCSPKSGHDTVSWYQQALGQGPQFIFQYYEEEERQRGNFPDRFSGHQFPNYSSELNVNALLLGDSALYLCASSMRDEQYFGPGTRLTVT.

This clonotype was seen ten or more times. CDR3 residues: CASSFGTEQFF. The CDR3 nucleotides are TGTGCCAGCAGCTTCGGGACGGAGCAGTTCTTC. V usage is TRBV5-6 and J usage is TRBJ2-1; either TRBD1 or TRBD2 may supply D (5 bases each). Trimming removed 2 bases at V and 10 bases at J, with 7 bases between. The CDR3 totals 11 residues. Germline V CDR1 and CDR2: SGHDT, YYEEEE.

The chain is built from TRBV6-1 and TRBJ2-5; 10 nucleotides line up with TRBD2. The ends lost 5 bases at V and 5 bases at J; junction bases unmatched: 5. Per germline, CDR1 MNHNS and CDR2 SASEGT. This CDR3 is 14 amino acids long. The CDR3 sequence: CASSSGRATETQYF. CDR3 bases: TGTGCCAGCAGTAGCGGGAGGGCCACGGAGACCCAGTACTTC.

This clonotype was seen many times. The chain carries TRBV6-6 and TRBJ1-1; perhaps TRBD1 as D (5 bases). The germline gives CDR1 MNHNY, CDR2 SVGAGI (reference sequence). V dropped 6 bases and J dropped 1 base, with 21 bases sitting between them. CDR3 length: 17 residues. The CDR3 bases are TGTGCCAGCAGCCACGGGGGGAGGGAGAAGTGGAACACTGAAGCTTTCTTT. Its translation: CASSHGGREKWNTEAFF.

This clonotype was counted ten times or more. This rearrangement joins TRBV7-8 to TRBJ2-3, with 8 bases matching TRBD2. Germline V gene data show CDR1 as SGHVS and CDR2 as FQNEAQ. The CDR3 is 15 amino acids. The junction had 2 bases not matched to a gene; V was cut back by 3 bases and J by 0 bases. DNA for the CDR3: TGTGCCAGCAGCTTGCCTAGCGGGAGCACAGATACGCAGTATTTT. This encodes CASSLPSGSTDTQYF.

This clonotype occurred many times. The chain recombines TRBV2 with TRBJ2-5; D gene ambiguous. The V end lost 5 bases, the J end lost 3 bases, and 19 bases lay between the germline ends. The CDR3 is 16 amino acids. In germline, CDR1 is SNHLY, CDR2 FYNNEI. CDR3 coding DNA: TGTGCCAGCAGTCCCGGTCCCCGAGAGTCGGAAGAGACCCAGTACTTC. The encoded protein is CASSPGPRESEETQYF. Full variable domain (outside the CDR3, taken from reference TRBV2 and TRBJ2-5): EPEVTQTPSHQVTQMGQEVILRCVPISNHLYFYWYRQILGQKVEFLVSFYNNEISEKSEIFDDQFSVERPDGSNFTLKIRSTKLEDSAMYFCASSPGPRESEETQYFGPGTRLLVL.